This record concerns one T cell receptor beta chain sequence. These data come from a study of blood T cell repertoires in COVID-19. Sequencing used immunoSEQ multiplex PCR; TCRdb keeps in-frame clones, though not all of them. Among fewer than 350,000 clones listed, roughly 90% were seen once. Germline lookup yields CDR1 SEHNR and CDR2 FQNEAQ (reference sequence). V shed 3 bases and J shed 3 bases, with 8 bases lying between them. The CDR3 has 13 amino acids. Source material: peripheral blood. V usage is TRBV7-9 and J usage is TRBJ1-1; D gene ambiguous. This clonotype originated in a man aged 35 to 55 with acute or convalescent COVID-19. The CDR3 sequence: CASSFQIDTEAFF. The CDR3 DNA reads as TGTGCCAGCAGCTTTCAAATTGACACTGAAGCTTTCTTT. Filled out from reference TRBV7-9 and TRBJ1-1, the complete variable domain reads DTGVSQNPRHKITKRGQNVTFRCDPISEHNRLYWYRQTLGQGPEFLTYFQNEAQLEKSRLLSDRFSAERPKGSFSTLEIQRTEQGDSAMYLCASSFQIDTEAFFGQGTRLTVV.